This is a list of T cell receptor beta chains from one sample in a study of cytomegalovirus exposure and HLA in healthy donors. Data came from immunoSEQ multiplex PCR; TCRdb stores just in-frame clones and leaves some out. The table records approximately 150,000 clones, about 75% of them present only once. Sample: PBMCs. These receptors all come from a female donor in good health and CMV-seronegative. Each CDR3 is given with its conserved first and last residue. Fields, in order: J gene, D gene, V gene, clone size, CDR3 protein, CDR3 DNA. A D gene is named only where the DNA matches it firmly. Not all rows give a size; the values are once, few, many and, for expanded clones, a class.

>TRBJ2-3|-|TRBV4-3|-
CASSQSRTDYTQYF
TGCGCCAGCAGCCAATCCCGGACGGACTATACGCAGTATTTT
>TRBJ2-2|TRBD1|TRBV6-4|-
CASSDTGGTGELFF
TGTGCCAGCAGTGATACAGGGGGCACCGGGGAGCTGTTTTTT
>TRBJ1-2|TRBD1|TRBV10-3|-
CAISIGGQGAYGYTF
TGTGCCATCAGCATAGGAGGACAGGGTGCCTATGGCTACACCTTC
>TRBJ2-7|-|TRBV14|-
CASSQGFPPGYEQYF
TGTGCCAGCAGCCAAGGATTCCCCCCGGGCTACGAGCAGTACTTC
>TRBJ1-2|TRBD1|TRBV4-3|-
CASSQDLDREVEHGYTF
TGCGCCAGCAGCCAAGATCTTGACAGGGAGGTTGAGCATGGCTACACCTTC
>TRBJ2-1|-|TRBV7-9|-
CAFSRRDSYNEQFF
TGTGCCTTTTCCCGGCGGGATTCCTACAATGAGCAGTTCTTC
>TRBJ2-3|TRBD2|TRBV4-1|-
CASSQDLGTSVTDTQYF
TGCGCCAGCAGCCAAGATCTGGGAACTAGCGTGACAGATACGCAGTATTTT
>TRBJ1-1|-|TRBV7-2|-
CASSFALGRNTEAFF
TGTGCCAGCAGCTTCGCCCTTGGGCGGAACACTGAAGCTTTCTTT
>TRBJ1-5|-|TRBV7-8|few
CASSLGESGGQPQHF
TGTGCCAGCAGCTTAGGGGAGAGCGGGGGTCAGCCCCAGCATTTT
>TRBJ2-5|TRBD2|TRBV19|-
CASSPPFSAASGSLVRETQYF
TGTGCCAGTAGTCCTCCGTTTTCGGCGGCTAGCGGGTCCTTAGTGAGGGAGACCCAGTACTTC
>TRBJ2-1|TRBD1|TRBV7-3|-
CASSLGDREYNEQFF
TGTGCCAGCAGCCTGGGGGACAGGGAATACAATGAGCAGTTCTTC
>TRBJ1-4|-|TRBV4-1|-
CASSQVGGLNEKLFF
TGCGCCAGCAGCCAAGTGGGAGGGCTTAATGAAAAACTGTTTTTT
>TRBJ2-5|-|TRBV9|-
CASSGQKGQGKAQYF
TGTGCCAGCAGCGGCCAAAAGGGCCAGGGGAAAGCCCAGTACTTC
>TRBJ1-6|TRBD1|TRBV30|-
CAWSRLQGGSPLHF
TGTGCCTGGAGTCGGTTACAGGGGGGGTCACCCCTCCACTTT
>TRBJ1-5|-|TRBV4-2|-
CASSQDGQGNQPQHF
TGTGCCAGCAGCCAAGATGGGCAGGGCAATCAGCCCCAGCATTTT
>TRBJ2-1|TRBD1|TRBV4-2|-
CASSREGTVQGNEQFF
TGTGCCAGCAGCCGAGAAGGGACAGTCCAAGGCAATGAGCAGTTCTTC
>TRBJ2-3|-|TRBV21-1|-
CARGQGAGDTQYF
TGTGCCAGAGGACAGGGGGCTGGAGATACGCAGTATTTT
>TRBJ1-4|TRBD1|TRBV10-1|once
CASSAAPGTGPATNEKLFF
TGCGCCAGCAGTGCGGCCCCCGGGACAGGGCCTGCAACTAATGAAAAACTGTTTTTT
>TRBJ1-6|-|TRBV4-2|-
CASSPSRGVYNSPLHF
TGTGCCAGCAGCCCGAGTCGGGGAGTCTATAATTCACCCCTCCACTTT
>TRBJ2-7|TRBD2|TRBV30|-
CAFPGLAGAPYEQYF
TGTGCCTTCCCGGGACTAGCGGGGGCCCCCTACGAGCAGTACTTC
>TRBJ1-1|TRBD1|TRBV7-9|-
CASSRDRGKTEAFF
TGTGCCAGCAGCCGGGACAGGGGGAAGACTGAAGCTTTCTTT
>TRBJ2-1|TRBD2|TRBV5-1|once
CASSFPAHLTSGGSYNEQFF
TGCGCCAGCAGCTTTCCCGCGCACCTGACTAGCGGGGGGTCCTACAATGAGCAGTTCTTC
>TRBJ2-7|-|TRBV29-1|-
CSVGGADSANSYEQYF
TGCAGCGTTGGGGGTGCGGACAGTGCTAACTCCTACGAGCAGTACTTC
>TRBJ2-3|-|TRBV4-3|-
CASSQDPSASTDTQYF
TGCGCCAGCAGCCAAGACCCTAGCGCCAGCACAGATACGCAGTATTTT
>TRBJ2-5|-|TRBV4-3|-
CASSQDGAGETQYF
TGCGCCAGCAGCCAAGACGGAGCCGGGGAGACCCAGTACTTC
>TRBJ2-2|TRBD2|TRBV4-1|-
CASSSRLAGGPRTGELFF
TGCGCCAGCAGCTCTCGACTAGCGGGAGGGCCTCGGACCGGGGAGCTGTTTTTT
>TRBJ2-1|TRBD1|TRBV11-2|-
CASSIGLPGDRIYNEQFF
TGTGCCAGCAGCATAGGGCTCCCAGGGGACAGGATATACAATGAGCAGTTCTTC
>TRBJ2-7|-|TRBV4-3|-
CASSQFLGASYEQYF
TGCGCCAGCAGCCAATTCCTCGGTGCATCCTACGAGCAGTACTTC
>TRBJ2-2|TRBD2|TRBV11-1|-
CASSSGGSIGELFF
TGTGCCAGCAGCTCGGGGGGGTCTATCGGGGAGCTGTTTTTT
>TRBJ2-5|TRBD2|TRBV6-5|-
CASRLSGGAETQYF
TGTGCCAGCAGACTTAGCGGGGGGGCGGAGACCCAGTACTTC
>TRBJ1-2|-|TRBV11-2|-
CASSSSPTGGHRGYTF
TGTGCCAGCAGCTCGAGCCCTACAGGTGGGCATCGCGGCTACACCTTC
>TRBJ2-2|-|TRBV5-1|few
CASSPGQTTGELFF
TGCGCCAGCAGCCCGGGACAAACCACCGGGGAGCTGTTTTTT
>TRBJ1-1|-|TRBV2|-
CASSADGGVSTEAFF
TGTGCCAGCAGTGCAGATGGGGGGGTGAGCACTGAAGCTTTCTTT
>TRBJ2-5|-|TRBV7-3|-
CASSLTSQTQETQYF
TGTGCCAGCAGCTTAACGTCACAGACCCAAGAGACCCAGTACTTC
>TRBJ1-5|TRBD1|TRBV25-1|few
CASSEFPGGQPQHF
TGTGCCAGCAGTGAATTCCCAGGGGGACAGCCCCAGCATTTT
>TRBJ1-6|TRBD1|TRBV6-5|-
CASSYTDRAKSPLHF
TGTGCCAGCAGTTACACGGACAGGGCTAAATCACCCCTCCACTTT
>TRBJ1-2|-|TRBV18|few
CASSPPNRDYGYTF
TGTGCCAGCTCACCACCCAACAGGGACTATGGCTACACCTTC
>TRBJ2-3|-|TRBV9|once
CASSVGREWDTQYF
TGTGCCAGCAGCGTAGGCCGGGAGTGGGATACGCAGTATTTT
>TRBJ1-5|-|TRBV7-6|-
CASSLGLVGNQPQHF
TGTGCCAGCAGCTTAGGTCTGGTAGGCAATCAGCCCCAGCATTTT
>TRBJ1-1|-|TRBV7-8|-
CASSLEGGVVTEAFF
TGTGCCAGCAGCTTAGAAGGGGGGGTTGTCACTGAAGCTTTCTTT
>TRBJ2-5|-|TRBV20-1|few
CRGQETQYF
TGCCGGGGGCAAGAGACCCAGTACTTC
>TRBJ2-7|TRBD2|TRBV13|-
CASSFTGGATYEQYF
TGTGCCAGCAGCTTCACCGGGGGGGCCACATACGAGCAGTACTTC
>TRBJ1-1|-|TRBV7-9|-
CASTAVARGRNTEAFF
TGTGCCAGCACCGCAGTAGCGCGGGGACGGAACACTGAAGCTTTCTTT
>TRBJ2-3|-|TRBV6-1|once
CASSGDFTDTQYF
TGTGCCAGCAGCGGGGACTTCACAGATACGCAGTATTTT
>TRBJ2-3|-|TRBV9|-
CASSVGGVADTQYF
TGTGCCAGCAGCGTAGGGGGGGTGGCAGATACGCAGTATTTT
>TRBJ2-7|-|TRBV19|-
CASSIGSGLYEQYF
TGTGCCAGTAGTATTGGTAGCGGCCTCTACGAGCAGTACTTC
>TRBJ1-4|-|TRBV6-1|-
CASRLGGAGEKLFF
TGTGCCAGCCGTCTGGGGGGGGCGGGGGAAAAACTGTTTTTT
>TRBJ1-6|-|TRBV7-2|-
CASSFRLGSQGHSPLHF
TGTGCCAGCAGCTTCCGGTTGGGGTCTCAGGGTCATTCACCCCTCCACTTT
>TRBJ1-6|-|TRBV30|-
CAWSVEREPYNSPLHF
TGTGCCTGGAGTGTGGAGAGGGAACCCTATAATTCACCCCTCCACTTT
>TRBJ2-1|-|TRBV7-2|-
CASSLVPLDYNEQFF
TGTGCCAGCAGCTTAGTGCCCCTAGACTACAATGAGCAGTTCTTC
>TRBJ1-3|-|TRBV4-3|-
CASSQEGTGAEGNTIYF
TGCGCCAGCAGCCAAGAAGGAACAGGCGCCGAAGGAAACACCATATATTTT
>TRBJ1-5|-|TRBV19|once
CASTSNTRGNQPQHF
TGTGCCAGTACCTCAAACACGAGGGGCAATCAGCCCCAGCATTTT
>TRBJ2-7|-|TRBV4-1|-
CASSQRVSSSYEQYF
TGCGCCAGCAGCCAGAGAGTTTCGAGCTCCTACGAGCAGTACTTC
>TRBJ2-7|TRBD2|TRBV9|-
CASSVTGTSGNEQYF
TGTGCCAGCAGCGTTACCGGGACTAGCGGGAACGAGCAGTACTTC